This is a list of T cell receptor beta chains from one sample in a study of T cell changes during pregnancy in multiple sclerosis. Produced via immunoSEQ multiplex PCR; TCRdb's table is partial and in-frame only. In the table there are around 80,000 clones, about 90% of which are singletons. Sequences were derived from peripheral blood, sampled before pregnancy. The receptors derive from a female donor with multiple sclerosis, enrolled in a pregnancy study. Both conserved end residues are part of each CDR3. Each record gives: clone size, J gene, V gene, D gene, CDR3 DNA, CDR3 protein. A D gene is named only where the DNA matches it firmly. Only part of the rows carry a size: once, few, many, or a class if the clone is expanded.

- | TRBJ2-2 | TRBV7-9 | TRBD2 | TGTGCCAGCAGCCGAAGGATACTAGCGGGGGGGAACACCGGGGAGCTGTTTTTT | CASSRRILAGGNTGELFF
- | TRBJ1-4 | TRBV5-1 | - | TGCGCCAGCAGCCCGAATGGTCTAGCCGAAAAACTGTTTTTT | CASSPNGLAEKLFF
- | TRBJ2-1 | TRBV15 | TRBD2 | TGTGCCACCAGCAGGGGGGGGTTCAGCTCCTACAATGAGCAGTTCTTC | CATSRGGFSSYNEQFF
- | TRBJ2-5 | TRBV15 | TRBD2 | TGTGCCACCAGCAGGGGGGGCGGAAGCGGGGGCCTCGGGGAGACCCAGTACTTC | CATSRGGGSGGLGETQYF
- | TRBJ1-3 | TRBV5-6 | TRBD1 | TGTGCCAGCAGCTTGGACAGGGGATCAGGAAACACCATATATTTT | CASSLDRGSGNTIYF
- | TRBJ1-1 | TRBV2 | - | TGTGCCAGCAGTGTCAGACACAGGGATACCCGAAAGGCTGAAGCTTTCTTT | CASSVRHRDTRKAEAFF
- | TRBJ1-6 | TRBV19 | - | TGTGCCAGTAGTATCCAGGGTGTTTGGAATTCACCCCTCCACTTT | CASSIQGVWNSPLHF
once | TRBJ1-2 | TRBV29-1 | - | TGCAGCGTTGATACGGGGGGGAGTGGCTACACCTTC | CSVDTGGSGYTF
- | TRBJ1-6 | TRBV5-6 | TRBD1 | TGTGCCAGCAGCTTAACAGGGGCTAATTCACCCCTCCACTTT | CASSLTGANSPLHF
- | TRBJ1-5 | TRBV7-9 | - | TGTGCCAGCAGCTTGGGGGGGGTAAGCCAGCCCCAGCATTTT | CASSLGGVSQPQHF
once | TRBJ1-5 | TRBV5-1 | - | TGCGCCAGCAGCCCTCAACGCTCGGTTTCGCCGGGAATCAATAAGCCCCAGCATTTT | CASSPQRSVSPGINKPQHF
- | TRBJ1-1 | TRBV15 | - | TGTGCCACCAGCCGGAGTACGGCCCGTGGGGTATTTTCGGACAGCGTGAACACTGAAGCTTTCTTT | CATSRSTARGVFSDSVNTEAFF
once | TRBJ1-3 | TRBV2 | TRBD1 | TGTGCCAGCAGTGAAGCTTCCGGACAGGGTGGAAACACCATATATTTT | CASSEASGQGGNTIYF
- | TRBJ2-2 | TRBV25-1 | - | TGTGCCAGCAGTGATTATTGGAACACCGGGGAGCTGTTTTTT | CASSDYWNTGELFF
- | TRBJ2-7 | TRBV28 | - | TGTGCCAGCAGTCGCGACAGAGCCCCTCCTTACGAGCAGTACTTC | CASSRDRAPPYEQYF